The entry below gives a single TCR beta chain sequence along with its context. A second PCR of about 7 to 11 cycles used a sample-barcoded 5' primer and a J-beta primer mix. Each sample yielded at least 3 million CDR3-containing paired-end reads. One entry per CDR3 protein results from TCRdb running MiXCR on the 5' RACE reads. This table holds about 290,000 distinct CDR3 sequences, roughly 26% found once. The source of the sample is a study of blood T cells in healthy people across ages. Germline V gene data show CDR1 as DFQATT and CDR2 as SNEGSKA (reference sequence). This CDR3 contains 14 residues. Trimming took off 6 bases at V and 3 bases at J, with 15 bases between the two ends.

The TCR sequence derives from a woman in her sixties or seventies in good health. Sequencing used blood. This chain joins TRBV20-1 and TRBJ1-5; maybe TRBD1 (6 bases). CDR3 nucleotides: TGCAGTGCCTTGGGGGCAGGGTCCAATCAGCCCCAGCATTTT. This translates into CSALGAGSNQPQHF.